This T cell receptor (beta chain) is drawn from a study of T-cell memory formation after mild COVID-19. Study information: Clusters of TCRs were largely donor specific.

Looked up from germline, CDR1 is SQVTM and CDR2 is ANQGSEA. J gave up 5 bases and V 6 bases, and 2 bases lay outside the gene matches. This CDR3 contains 11 residues. Each CDR3 protein gets one entry after TCRdb re-called the 5' RACE reads with MiXCR. The table shows 150,000 to 200,000 distinct CDR3 sequences, with 25% to 40% occurring only once. The TCR was taken from an adult woman who had mild COVID-19 (a few samples of this study predate the infection). Cell type and time point are not known. Sequencing was performed on PBMCs or a T cell subset sorted from them (not recorded which). This chain connects TRBV29-1 to TRBJ2-7; 9 bases fit TRBD1. The CDR3 nucleotides are TGCAGCGTAACAGGGGGCCACGAGCAGTACTTC. Protein product: CSVTGGHEQYF.